The following is a T cell receptor beta chain sequence with its context. Its antigen remains unidentified. These data belong to a study of T cell responses to AZD1222 COVID-19 vaccine. Study results and limitations: An increase in Spike-specific TCR breadth and depth was observed after two AZD1222 doses.

Clones were read by immunoSEQ multiplex PCR, and TCRdb kept only the in-frame ones, dropping some. There are roughly 120,000 clones in the sample; around 90% occur only once, and 15% to 20% lies in the top ten. The ends were cut back, 1 base at V and 5 bases at J, with 8 bases in the middle. This CDR3 comprises 13 residues. Looked up from germline, CDR1 is SGHVS and CDR2 is FQNEAQ. J is TRBJ1-2 and V is TRBV7-8; the D gene is possibly TRBD1 (5 bases). The TCR was taken from an adult in good health. Sequencing was performed on peripheral blood, taken on day 0 of MenACWY control vaccination. The DNA for the CDR3 is TGTGCCAGCAGCTTAGACAGGTGGTATGGCTACACCTTC. This sequence encodes CASSLDRWYGYTF. Based on the CDR3 plus reference TRBV7-8 and TRBJ1-2, the full variable domain is GAGVSQSPRYKVAKRGQDVALRCDPISGHVSLFWYQQALGQGPEFLTYFQNEAQLDKSGLPSDRFFAERPEGSVSTLKIQRTQQEDSAVYLCASSLDRWYGYTFGSGTRLTVV.